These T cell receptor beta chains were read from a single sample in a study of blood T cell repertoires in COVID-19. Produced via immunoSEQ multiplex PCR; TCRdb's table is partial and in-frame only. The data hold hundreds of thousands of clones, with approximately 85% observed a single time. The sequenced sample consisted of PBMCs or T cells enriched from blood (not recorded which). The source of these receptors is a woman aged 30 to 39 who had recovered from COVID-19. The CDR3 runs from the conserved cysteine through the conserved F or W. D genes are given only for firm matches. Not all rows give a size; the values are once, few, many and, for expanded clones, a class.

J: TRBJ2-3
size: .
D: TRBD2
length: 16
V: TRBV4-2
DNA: TGTGCCAGCAGCCAAGTGACTAGCGGGACCGCAGATACGCAGTATTTT
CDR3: CASSQVTSGTADTQYF

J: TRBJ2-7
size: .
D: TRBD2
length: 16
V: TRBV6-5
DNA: TGTGCCAGCAGTTTCATACTAGCGGGGGATACCTACGAGCAGTACTTC
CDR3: CASSFILAGDTYEQYF

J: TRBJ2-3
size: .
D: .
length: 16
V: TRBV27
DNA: TGTGCCAGCAGCCTTATAGGGCTAGCAGGCACAGATACGCAGTATTTT
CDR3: CASSLIGLAGTDTQYF

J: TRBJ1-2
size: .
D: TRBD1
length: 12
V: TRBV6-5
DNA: TGTGCCAGCCTAACAGGGGTTGATGGCTACACCTTC
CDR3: CASLTGVDGYTF

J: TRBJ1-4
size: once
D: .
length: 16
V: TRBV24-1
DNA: TGTGCCACCAGTGACCCCTCAAAGGAGCCGAATGAAAAACTGTTTTTT
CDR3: CATSDPSKEPNEKLFF

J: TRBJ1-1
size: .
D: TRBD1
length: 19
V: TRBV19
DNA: TGTGCCAGTAGTATAGATCGCCCCGGGACAGGGGGCCCGAACACTGAAGCTTTCTTT
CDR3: CASSIDRPGTGGPNTEAFF

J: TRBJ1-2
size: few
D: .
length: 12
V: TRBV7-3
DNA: TGTGCCAGCAGCGCTGGGGGGGATGGCTACACCTTC
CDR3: CASSAGGDGYTF

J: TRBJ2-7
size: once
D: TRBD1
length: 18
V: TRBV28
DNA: TGTGCCAGCAGTTCCCCCGCGGGCGGGACAGGCCCAATCTACGAGCAGTACTTC
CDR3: CASSSPAGGTGPIYEQYF

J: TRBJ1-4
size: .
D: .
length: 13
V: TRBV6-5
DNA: TGTGCCAGCAGGGGGCGAGGTCGTGAAAAACTGTTTTTT
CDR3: CASRGRGREKLFF

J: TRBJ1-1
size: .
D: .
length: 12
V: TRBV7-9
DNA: TGTGCCAGCAGTTCTGAGGTCACTGAAGCTTTCTTT
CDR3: CASSSEVTEAFF

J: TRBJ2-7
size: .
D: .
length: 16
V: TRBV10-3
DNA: TGTGCCATCAGTGAGGGGTGGACAGTGCCTCTCCACGAGCAGTACTTC
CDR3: CAISEGWTVPLHEQYF

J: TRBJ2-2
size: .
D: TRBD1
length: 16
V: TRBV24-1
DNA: TGTGCCACCAGTGACCCGGGACAGGGGGACACCGGGGAGCTGTTTTTT
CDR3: CATSDPGQGDTGELFF

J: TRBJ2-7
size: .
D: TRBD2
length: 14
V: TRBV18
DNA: TGTGCCAGCTCCCCGCTAGCGGGAGAATACGAGCAGTACTTC
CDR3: CASSPLAGEYEQYF

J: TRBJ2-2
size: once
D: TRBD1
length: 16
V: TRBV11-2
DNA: TGTGCCAGCAGCTTTTACAGGGGACAGAACACCGGGGAGCTGTTTTTT
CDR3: CASSFYRGQNTGELFF

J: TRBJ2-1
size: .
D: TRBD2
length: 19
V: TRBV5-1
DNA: TGCGCCAGCAGGGTTAGGGCGGGAGGTCCCCCTAGCTCCTACAATGAGCAGTTCTTC
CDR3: CASRVRAGGPPSSYNEQFF

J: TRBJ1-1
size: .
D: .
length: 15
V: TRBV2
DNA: TGTGCCAGCAGTGAAGCGCCCCGGGGAGGGACTGAAGCTTTCTTT
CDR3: CASSEAPRGGTEAFF

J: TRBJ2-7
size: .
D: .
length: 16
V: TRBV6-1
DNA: TGTGCCAGCAGTGATATCTGGGCAGGGGCGACCTACGAGCAGTACTTC
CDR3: CASSDIWAGATYEQYF

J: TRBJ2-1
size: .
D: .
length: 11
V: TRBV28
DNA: TGTGCCAGCAGTTTCAGGGATGAGCAGTTCTTC
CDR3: CASSFRDEQFF

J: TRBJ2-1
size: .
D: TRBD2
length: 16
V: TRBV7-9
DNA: TGTGCCAGCAGTCCGACCTCTAGCGGGAGATCGAATGAGCAGTTCTTC
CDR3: CASSPTSSGRSNEQFF

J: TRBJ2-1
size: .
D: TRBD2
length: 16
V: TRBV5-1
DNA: TGCGCCAGCAGCTCGGGACTAGCGGACTACTACAATGAGCAGTTCTTC
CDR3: CASSSGLADYYNEQFF

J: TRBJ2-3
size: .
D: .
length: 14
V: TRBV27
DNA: TGTGCCAGCAGTTTAATCGCCGGGGCAGATACGCAGTATTTT
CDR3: CASSLIAGADTQYF

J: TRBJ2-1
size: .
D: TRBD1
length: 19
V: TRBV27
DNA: TGTGCCAGCAGTTTAAGGGACAGCAAAACTTATTACTCCTACAATGAGCAGTTCTTC
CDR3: CASSLRDSKTYYSYNEQFF

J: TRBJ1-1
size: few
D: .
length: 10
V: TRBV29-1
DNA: TGCAGCGTTGGAGGTGCCTTAATCCGCTTT
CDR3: CSVGGALIRF

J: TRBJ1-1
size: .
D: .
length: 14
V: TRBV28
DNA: TGTGCCAGCAGTTTAGGGGTCCGGGGGACTGAAGCTTTCTTT
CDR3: CASSLGVRGTEAFF

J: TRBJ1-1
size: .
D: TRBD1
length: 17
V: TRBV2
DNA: TGTGCCTCTGGGACCGGGACAGGGGGCTCGATGAACACTGAAGCTTTCTTT
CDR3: CASGTGTGGSMNTEAFF

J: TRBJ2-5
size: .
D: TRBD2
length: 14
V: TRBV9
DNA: TGTGCCAGCAGCGCGACTAGCGGGGGGCAGACCCAGTACTTC
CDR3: CASSATSGGQTQYF

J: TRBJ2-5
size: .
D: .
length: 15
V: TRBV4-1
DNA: TGCGCCAGCAGCCAAGAAGGAGGGAAGGGAGAGACCCAGTACTTC
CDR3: CASSQEGGKGETQYF

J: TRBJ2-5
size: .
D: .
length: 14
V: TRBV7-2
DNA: TGTGCCAGCAGCTTAGGGCTAGTGAAAGAGACCCAGTACTTC
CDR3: CASSLGLVKETQYF

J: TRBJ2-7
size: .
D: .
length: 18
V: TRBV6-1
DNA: TGTGCCAGCAGTGCCTCAGGACAGGGCTCGGGGGGATCCTACGAGCAGTACTTC
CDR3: CASSASGQGSGGSYEQYF

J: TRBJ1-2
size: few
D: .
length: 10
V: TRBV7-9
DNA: TGTGCCAGCAATCCGGCAGGAGGCACCTTC
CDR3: CASNPAGGTF

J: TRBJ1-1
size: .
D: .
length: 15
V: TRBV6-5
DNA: TGTGCCACCATCTCAGGGGTTCTTGTCATGAGTAGGGCTTTCTTT
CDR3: CATISGVLVMSRAFF

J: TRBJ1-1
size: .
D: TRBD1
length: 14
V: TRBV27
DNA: TGTGCCAGCAGTTTTACGGACACCAGGGGGGAAGCTTTCTTT
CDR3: CASSFTDTRGEAFF

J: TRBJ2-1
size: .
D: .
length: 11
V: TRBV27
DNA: TGTGCCAGCGGAGGATACAATGAGCAGTTCTTC
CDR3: CASGGYNEQFF

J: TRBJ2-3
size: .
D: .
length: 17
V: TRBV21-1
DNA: TGTGCCAGCAGGAACGGGAGGGGGGACCTGAGCACAGATACGCAGTATTTT
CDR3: CASRNGRGDLSTDTQYF

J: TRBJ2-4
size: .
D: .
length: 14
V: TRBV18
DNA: TGTGCCAGCTCACCGAGCCTCTCGGCGGGCATTCAGTACTTC
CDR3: CASSPSLSAGIQYF

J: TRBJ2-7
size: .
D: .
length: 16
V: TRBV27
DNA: TGTGCCAGCAGTTTATTTTCTTTCGGACAACCCTACGAGCAGTACTTC
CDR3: CASSLFSFGQPYEQYF

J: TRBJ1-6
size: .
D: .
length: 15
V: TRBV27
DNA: TGTGCCAGCAGTTTAGATTTTCGGGGGTCCTCACCCCTCCACTTT
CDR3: CASSLDFRGSSPLHF

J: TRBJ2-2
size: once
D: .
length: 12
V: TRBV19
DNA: TGTGCCAGTAGCGCAGGGTCCGGGGAGCTGTTTTTT
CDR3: CASSAGSGELFF

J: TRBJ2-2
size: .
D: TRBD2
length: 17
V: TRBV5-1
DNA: TGCGCCAGCAGCCCCATGAGACTAGCGGTTGAAACCGGGGAGCTGTTTTTT
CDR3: CASSPMRLAVETGELFF

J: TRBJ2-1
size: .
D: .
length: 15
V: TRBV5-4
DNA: TGTGCCAGCAGCCTGGACCAGGGTAACGGCGATGAGCAGTTCTTC
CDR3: CASSLDQGNGDEQFF

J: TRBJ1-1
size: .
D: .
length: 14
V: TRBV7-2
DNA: TGTGCCAGCAGCTTAGGTCGGGGAAGGACTGAAGCTTTCTTT
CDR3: CASSLGRGRTEAFF

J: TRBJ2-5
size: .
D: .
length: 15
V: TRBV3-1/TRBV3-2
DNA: TGTGCCAGCAGCCCGCGGGCGGGGGCGGAGGAGACCCAGTACTTC
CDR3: CASSPRAGAEETQYF

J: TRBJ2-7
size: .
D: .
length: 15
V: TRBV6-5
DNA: TGTGCCAGCAGGACCGGGACATATAGCTCCTACGAGCAGTACTTC
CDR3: CASRTGTYSSYEQYF

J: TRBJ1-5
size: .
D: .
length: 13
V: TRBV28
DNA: TGTGCCAGCACCTGGGCCCCAAATCAGCCCCAGCATTTT
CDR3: CASTWAPNQPQHF

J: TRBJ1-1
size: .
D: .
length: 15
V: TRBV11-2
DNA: TGTGCCAGCAGCTTAGGTCGCAGGGTAAGCACTGAAGCTTTCTTT
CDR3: CASSLGRRVSTEAFF

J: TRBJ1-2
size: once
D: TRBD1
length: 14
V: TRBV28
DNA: TGTGCCAGCAGTTTATTAACAGGGGGCTATGGCTACACCTTC
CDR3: CASSLLTGGYGYTF

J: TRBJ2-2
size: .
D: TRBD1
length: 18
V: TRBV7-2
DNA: TGTGCCAGCAGACCCCAGGGGGGAGGACAGGGGAAGACCGGGGAGCTGTTTTTT
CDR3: CASRPQGGGQGKTGELFF

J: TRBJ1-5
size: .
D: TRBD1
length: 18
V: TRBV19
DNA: TGTGCCAGTAGTACCCGACAGGGGACAGGTAATAGCAATCAGCCCCAGCATTTT
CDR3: CASSTRQGTGNSNQPQHF

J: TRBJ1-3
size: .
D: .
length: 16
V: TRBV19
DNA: TGTGCCACCAAAAGCCCGGGGGGGAACTCTGGAAACACCATATATTTT
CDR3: CATKSPGGNSGNTIYF

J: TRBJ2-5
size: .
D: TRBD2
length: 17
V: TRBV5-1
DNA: TGCGCCAGCAGCTTCCTCATCGGGGAGGGGACGCAAGAGACCCAGTACTTC
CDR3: CASSFLIGEGTQETQYF

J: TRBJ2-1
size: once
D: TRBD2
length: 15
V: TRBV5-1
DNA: TGCGCCAGCAGCTCTCTAGCGGGAGGGGGGAATGAGCAGTTCTTC
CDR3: CASSSLAGGGNEQFF

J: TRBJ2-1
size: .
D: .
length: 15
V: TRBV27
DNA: TGTGCCAGCAGTGCAGGAAAGCGGCTCTACAATGAGCAGTTCTTC
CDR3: CASSAGKRLYNEQFF

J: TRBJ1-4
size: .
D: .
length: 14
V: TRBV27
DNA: TGTGCCAGCGCGTGGGGTAGCGCTAATGAAAAACTGTTTTTT
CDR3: CASAWGSANEKLFF

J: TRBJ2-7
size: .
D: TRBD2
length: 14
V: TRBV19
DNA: TGTGCCAGTAGTATAACTAGCGGGTCCTACGAGCAGTACTTC
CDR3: CASSITSGSYEQYF